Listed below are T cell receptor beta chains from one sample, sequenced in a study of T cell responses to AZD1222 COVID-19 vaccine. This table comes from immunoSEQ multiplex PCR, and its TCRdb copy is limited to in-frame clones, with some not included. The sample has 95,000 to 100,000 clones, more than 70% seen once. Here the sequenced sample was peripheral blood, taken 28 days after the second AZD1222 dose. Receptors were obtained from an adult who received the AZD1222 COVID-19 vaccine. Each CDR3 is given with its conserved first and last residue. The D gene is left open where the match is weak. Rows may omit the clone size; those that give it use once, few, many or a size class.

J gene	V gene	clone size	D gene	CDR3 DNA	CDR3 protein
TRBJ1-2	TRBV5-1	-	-	TGCGCCAGCAGCTTGAATCACGGCAGGGCGTATGGCTACACCTTC	CASSLNHGRAYGYTF
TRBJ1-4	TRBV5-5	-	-	TGTGCCAGCAGCTTTAAGGGGGGCTTAGGTGAAAAACTGTTTTTT	CASSFKGGLGEKLFF
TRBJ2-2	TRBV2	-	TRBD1	TGTGCCAGCAGTTCGAGGACAGGGGTAGTCGGGGAGCTGTTTTTT	CASSSRTGVVGELFF
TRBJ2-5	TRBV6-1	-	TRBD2	TGTGCCAGCAGTGGAACACTAGCGGGGGGCCAAGAGACCCAGTACTTC	CASSGTLAGGQETQYF
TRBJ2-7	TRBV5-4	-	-	TGTGCCAGCAGCTCCCGGGACCGGACCTACGAGCAGTACTTC	CASSSRDRTYEQYF
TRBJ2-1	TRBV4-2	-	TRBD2	TGTGCCAGCAGCCGTATCTCGACTAGCGGGGGGGGGAATGAGCAGTTCTTC	CASSRISTSGGGNEQFF
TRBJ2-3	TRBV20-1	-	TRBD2	TGCAGTGCTAGTGCTACTAGCGGATACACAGATACGCAGTATTTT	CSASATSGYTDTQYF
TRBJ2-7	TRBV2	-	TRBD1	TGTGCCAGCAGGGAGGACAGGGTGGCGTACTTC	CASREDRVAYF
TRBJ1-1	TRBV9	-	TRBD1	TGTGCCAGCAGCCCCCATACTGCCGACAGGGGCACTGAAGCTTTCTTT	CASSPHTADRGTEAFF
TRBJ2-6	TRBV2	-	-	TGTGCCAGCAGTGAAACAGGCCACTTCGGGATCTCTGGGGCCAACGTCCTGACTTTC	CASSETGHFGISGANVLTF
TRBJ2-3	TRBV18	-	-	TGTGCCAGCTCACAGGGTATCACAGATACGCAGTATTTT	CASSQGITDTQYF
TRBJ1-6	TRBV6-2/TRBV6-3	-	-	TGTGCCAGCAGTCCCCGGGACGGAGGGATTGGGGCCTATAATTCACCCCTCCACTTT	CASSPRDGGIGAYNSPLHF
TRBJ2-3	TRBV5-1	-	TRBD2	TGCGCCAGCAGCCTCTCAGCGGGGGGCCTGGCAGATACGCAGTATTTT	CASSLSAGGLADTQYF
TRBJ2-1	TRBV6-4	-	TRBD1	TGTGCCAGCAGCGACCGGACAGGGGGTCCCTACAATGAGCAGTTCTTC	CASSDRTGGPYNEQFF
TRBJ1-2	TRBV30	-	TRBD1	TGTGCCTGGAGATTTATCGGGTCAGGGGGCGCGTTCGGTGGCTACACCTTC	CAWRFIGSGGAFGGYTF
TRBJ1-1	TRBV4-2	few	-	TGTGCCAGCAGCCAACGGGAAGCCACTGAAGCTTTCTTT	CASSQREATEAFF
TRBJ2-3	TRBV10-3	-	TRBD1	TGTGCCATCAGTGCACCACAGGGGGCGCTTTCAGATACGCAGTATTTT	CAISAPQGALSDTQYF
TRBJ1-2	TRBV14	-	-	TGTGCCAGCAGCCAAGATAATGCAGGGAAATCTTGGGGCTACACCTTC	CASSQDNAGKSWGYTF
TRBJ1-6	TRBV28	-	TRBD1	TGTGCCGCCGCGCTTAGGACAGGGGGGAATAATTCACCCCTCCACTTT	CAAALRTGGNNSPLHF
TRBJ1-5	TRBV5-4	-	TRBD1	TGTGCCAGCAGCGTTGACAGGGGGACCCAGCATTTT	CASSVDRGTQHF
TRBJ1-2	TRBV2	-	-	TGTGCCAGCAGTGAGGGCGGAGGATTAGACTATGGCTACACCTTC	CASSEGGGLDYGYTF
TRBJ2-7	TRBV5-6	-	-	TGTGCCAGCAGCTTGGGTGGGGGTTCCTACGAGCAGTACTTC	CASSLGGGSYEQYF
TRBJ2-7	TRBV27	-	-	TGTGCCAGCAGTTTTTCCCCCGCCCCGGGGGACGAGCAGTACTTC	CASSFSPAPGDEQYF
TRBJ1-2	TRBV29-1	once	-	TGCAGCGGCGGGACGGACTATGGCTACACCTTC	CSGGTDYGYTF
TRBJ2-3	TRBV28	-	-	TGTGCCAGCAGTCTAAACACAGATACGCAGTATTTT	CASSLNTDTQYF
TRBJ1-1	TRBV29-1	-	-	TGCAGCGCGAGTTGGGGCGGGGACACTGAAGCTTTCTTT	CSASWGGDTEAFF
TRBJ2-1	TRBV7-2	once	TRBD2	TGTGCCAGCAGCTTAGGACGAGCGGGGGAGCAGTTCTTC	CASSLGRAGEQFF
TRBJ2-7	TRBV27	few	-	TGTGCCAGCAGTTTAGGCTCCGGCAACGAGCAGTACTTC	CASSLGSGNEQYF
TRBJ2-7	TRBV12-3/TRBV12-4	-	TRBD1	TGTGCCAGCAGTTTGGGACAGGCATCCGAGCAGTACTTC	CASSLGQASEQYF
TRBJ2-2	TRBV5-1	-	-	TGCGCCAGTTTGCCGGGGGCTACGAACACCGGGGAGCTGTTTTTT	CASLPGATNTGELFF
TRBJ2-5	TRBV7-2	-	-	TGTGCCAGCAGCGGTAGGGTCCGTGAGACCCAGTACTTC	CASSGRVRETQYF
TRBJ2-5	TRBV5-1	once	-	TGCGCCAGCAGGCCAGGGCTAACCGAAGAGACCCAGTACTTC	CASRPGLTEETQYF
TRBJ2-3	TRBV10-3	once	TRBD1	TGTGCCATCCGGGAGGGACAGGGGTACAATACGCAGTATTTT	CAIREGQGYNTQYF
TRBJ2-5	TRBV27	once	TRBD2	TGTGCCAGCAGTTTATGGACTAGCGGGCAAGAGACCCAGTACTTC	CASSLWTSGQETQYF
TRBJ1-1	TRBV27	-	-	TGTGCCAGCAGTTCACAGGGTCGAACTGAAGCTTTCTTT	CASSSQGRTEAFF
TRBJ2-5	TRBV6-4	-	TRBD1	TGTGCCAGCAGTCCGGACAGGGTGGAGACCCAGTACTTC	CASSPDRVETQYF
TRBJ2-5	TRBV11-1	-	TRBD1	TGTGCCAGCAGCCTGGGACAGGCACAAGAGACCCAGTACTTC	CASSLGQAQETQYF
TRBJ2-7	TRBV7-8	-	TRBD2	TGTGCCAGCAGCTTAAGTCTAGCGGGGGGATACGAGCAGTACTTC	CASSLSLAGGYEQYF
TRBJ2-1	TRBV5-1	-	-	TGCGCCAGCAGCTTGGATTGGCGGGCATACAATGAGCAGTTCTTC	CASSLDWRAYNEQFF
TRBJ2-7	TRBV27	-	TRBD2	TGTGCCAGCAGTCCAGTAGCGGGATCCTACGAGCAGTACTTC	CASSPVAGSYEQYF
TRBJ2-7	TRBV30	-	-	TGTGCCTGGAGTCCAACGGGCTACGAGCAGTACTTC	CAWSPTGYEQYF
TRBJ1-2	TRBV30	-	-	TGTGCCTGGATCGAGGACGGAAATGGCTACACCTTC	CAWIEDGNGYTF
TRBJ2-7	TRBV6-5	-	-	TGTGCCAGCAGAGACGAAGGCAGGGGTTCCTACGAGCAGTACTTC	CASRDEGRGSYEQYF
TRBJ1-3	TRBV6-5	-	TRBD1	TGTGCCAGCAAGGAAGTCGGGACAGCTGGAAACACCATATATTTT	CASKEVGTAGNTIYF
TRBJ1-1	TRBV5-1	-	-	TGCGCCAGCAGCTTGGAGGGGAGTGGAAACACTGAAGCTTTCTTT	CASSLEGSGNTEAFF
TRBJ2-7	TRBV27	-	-	TGTGCCAGCAAACGAGGCACCGGCACCTACGAGCAGTACTTC	CASKRGTGTYEQYF
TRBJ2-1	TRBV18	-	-	TGTGCCAGCTCACCATTTAGCGGTTCCTACAATGAGCAGTTCTTC	CASSPFSGSYNEQFF
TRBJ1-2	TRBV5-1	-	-	TGCGCCAGCAGCTTGGGTGCAGCCTTTGACTATGGCTACACCTTC	CASSLGAAFDYGYTF
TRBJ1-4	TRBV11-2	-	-	TGTGCCAGCAGCTTCCTAACGGGTTCCAATGAAAAACTGTTTTTT	CASSFLTGSNEKLFF
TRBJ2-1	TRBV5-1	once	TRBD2	TGCGCCAGCAGCTTCTCCCTAGCGGGGGGGACTGAGCAGTTCTTC	CASSFSLAGGTEQFF
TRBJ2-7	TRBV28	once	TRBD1	TGTGCCAGCAGCTTAGGGGGGACAGGGTTGACCACCGAGCAGTACTTC	CASSLGGTGLTTEQYF